These T cell receptor beta chains were read from a single sample in a study of blood T cell repertoires in COVID-19. The table came from immunoSEQ multiplex PCR; TCRdb's copy has only in-frame clones and leaves some out. The table shows some 120,000 clones, with about 74% occurring only once. Material for sequencing was peripheral blood. These receptors were taken from a man aged 55 to 69 with acute or convalescent COVID-19. The CDR3 runs from the conserved cysteine through the conserved F or W. Each record gives: D gene, V gene, J gene, clone size, CDR3 protein, CDR3 DNA. The D gene is left open where the match is weak. Where a row states a size, it is once, few, many or the class of an expanded clone; other rows omit it.

D: TRBD1
V: TRBV5-6
J: TRBJ1-5
size: .
CDR3: CASSVQQGARPQHF
DNA: TGTGCCAGCAGCGTGCAACAGGGGGCGAGGCCCCAGCATTTT

D: .
V: TRBV6-1
J: TRBJ1-2
size: few
CDR3: CASSEELGGSYGYTF
DNA: TGTGCCAGCAGTGAAGAGCTCGGGGGTAGCTATGGCTACACCTTC

D: .
V: TRBV11-2
J: TRBJ2-1
size: .
CDR3: CASSLGRGGQFF
DNA: TGTGCCAGCAGCTTAGGGAGGGGCGGGCAGTTCTTC

D: TRBD1
V: TRBV18
J: TRBJ1-1
size: .
CDR3: CASSPQGQGNTEAFF
DNA: TGTGCCAGCTCACCGCAGGGACAGGGGAACACTGAAGCTTTCTTT

D: .
V: TRBV12-3/TRBV12-4
J: TRBJ1-1
size: .
CDR3: CASSYTKERAFF
DNA: TGTGCCAGCAGTTATACCAAGGAGAGGGCTTTCTTT

D: TRBD2
V: TRBV9
J: TRBJ2-2
size: few
CDR3: CASSVGGTSGTAGELFF
DNA: TGTGCCAGCAGCGTAGGGGGGACTAGCGGGACTGCCGGGGAGCTGTTTTTT

D: .
V: TRBV27
J: TRBJ2-1
size: once
CDR3: CASGDFTNEQFF
DNA: TGTGCCAGCGGGGACTTTACGAATGAGCAGTTCTTC

D: TRBD2
V: TRBV3-1/TRBV3-2
J: TRBJ2-4
size: .
CDR3: CASSLRQGRTSGRYIQYF
DNA: TGTGCCAGCAGCCTTCGACAGGGTCGGACTAGCGGGAGATACATTCAGTACTTC

D: TRBD1
V: TRBV4-1
J: TRBJ2-5
size: .
CDR3: CASSRSPGTGNQETQYF
DNA: TGCGCCAGCAGCAGGAGTCCCGGGACAGGGAACCAAGAGACCCAGTACTTC

D: .
V: TRBV6-1
J: TRBJ1-4
size: .
CDR3: CASSGDRSRGNEKLFF
DNA: TGTGCCAGCAGTGGCGACAGGTCGAGGGGCAATGAAAAACTGTTTTTT

D: TRBD1
V: TRBV2
J: TRBJ1-2
size: .
CDR3: CASSPTGGHGYTF
DNA: TGTGCCAGCAGTCCAACAGGGGGCCATGGCTACACCTTC

D: TRBD2
V: TRBV6-5
J: TRBJ2-1
size: .
CDR3: CASSSPSGRGSEQFF
DNA: TGTGCCAGCAGTTCTCCTAGCGGGAGGGGTAGTGAGCAGTTCTTC

D: .
V: TRBV5-1
J: TRBJ1-2
size: few
CDR3: CASSRQNYGYTF
DNA: TGCGCCAGCAGTAGACAGAACTATGGCTACACCTTC

D: TRBD1
V: TRBV6-4
J: TRBJ1-2
size: few
CDR3: CASSAGTGNYGYTF
DNA: TGTGCCAGCAGTGCCGGGACAGGGAACTATGGCTACACCTTC

D: TRBD2
V: TRBV3-1/TRBV3-2
J: TRBJ2-7
size: .
CDR3: CASSQDLQREGLYEQYF
DNA: TGTGCCAGCAGCCAAGATCTACAACGGGAGGGCCTATACGAGCAGTACTTC

D: .
V: TRBV5-1
J: TRBJ2-7
size: .
CDR3: CASKLGPTDYEQYF
DNA: TGCGCCAGCAAGTTGGGCCCCACTGACTACGAGCAGTACTTC

D: TRBD1
V: TRBV5-1
J: TRBJ1-6
size: few
CDR3: CASSLQIRTGGNSPLHF
DNA: TGCGCCAGCAGCCTACAGATCCGGACAGGGGGTAATTCACCCCTCCACTTT

D: TRBD1
V: TRBV6-6
J: TRBJ2-1
size: .
CDR3: CASTTRTGINEQFF
DNA: TGTGCCAGCACCACACGGACAGGTATAAATGAGCAGTTCTTC

D: TRBD2
V: TRBV30
J: TRBJ2-7
size: .
CDR3: CAWKRSSGFSYEQYF
DNA: TGTGCCTGGAAGAGGTCTAGCGGGTTCTCCTACGAGCAGTACTTC

D: TRBD2
V: TRBV7-6
J: TRBJ2-7
size: .
CDR3: CASSDRGESYEQYF
DNA: TGTGCCAGCAGTGATCGGGGGGAGTCCTACGAGCAGTACTTC

D: TRBD2
V: TRBV5-1
J: TRBJ2-1
size: .
CDR3: CASSTGLGRAHEQFF
DNA: TGCGCCAGCAGCACCGGACTAGGAAGGGCTCATGAGCAGTTCTTC

D: .
V: TRBV7-9
J: TRBJ2-6
size: once
CDR3: CASSFRASGANVLTF
DNA: TGTGCCAGCAGCTTCAGGGCGTCTGGGGCCAACGTCCTGACTTTC

D: .
V: TRBV24-1
J: TRBJ2-5
size: .
CDR3: CATSDFRGETQYF
DNA: TGTGCCACCAGTGATTTCAGGGGAGAGACCCAGTACTTC

D: TRBD1
V: TRBV6-1
J: TRBJ2-7
size: .
CDR3: CASSERTGGASYEQYF
DNA: TGTGCCAGCAGTGAGAGGACAGGGGGCGCGTCCTACGAGCAGTACTTC

D: .
V: TRBV2
J: TRBJ1-5
size: once
CDR3: CASSESHASNQPQHF
DNA: TGTGCCAGCAGTGAAAGCCACGCTAGCAATCAGCCCCAGCATTTT

D: .
V: TRBV11-2
J: TRBJ1-5
size: .
CDR3: CASANSPHQPQHF
DNA: TGTGCCAGCGCTAACAGTCCTCATCAGCCCCAGCATTTT

D: TRBD1
V: TRBV6-6
J: TRBJ1-2
size: .
CDR3: CASRRGTGGPYGYTF
DNA: TGTGCCAGCAGGAGAGGGACAGGCGGACCCTATGGCTACACCTTC

D: .
V: TRBV5-6
J: TRBJ1-2
size: .
CDR3: CASSLGLGQRFTGYTF
DNA: TGTGCCAGCAGCTTGGGGTTGGGGCAGAGATTCACTGGCTACACCTTC

D: .
V: TRBV11-2
J: TRBJ1-5
size: few
CDR3: CASSFSEGQPQHF
DNA: TGTGCCAGCAGCTTCAGCGAAGGACAGCCCCAGCATTTT

D: .
V: TRBV5-6
J: TRBJ2-3
size: .
CDR3: CASSSLGDASTDTQYF
DNA: TGTGCCAGCAGCTCTCTAGGTGACGCTAGCACAGATACGCAGTATTTT

D: .
V: TRBV18
J: TRBJ1-5
size: .
CDR3: CASSPFEGTGGQPQHF
DNA: TGTGCCAGCTCACCATTTGAGGGCACCGGGGGACAGCCCCAGCATTTT

D: TRBD2
V: TRBV29-1
J: TRBJ2-1
size: .
CDR3: CSVVITSGVAKQFF
DNA: TGCAGCGTTGTAATAACTAGCGGAGTAGCTAAGCAGTTCTTC

D: .
V: TRBV6-5
J: TRBJ1-4
size: .
CDR3: CASSYFRGGGEKLFF
DNA: TGTGCCAGCAGTTACTTCAGGGGCGGGGGTGAAAAACTGTTTTTT

D: TRBD1
V: TRBV10-3
J: TRBJ1-1
size: many
CDR3: CAIRGQGVNTEAFF
DNA: TGTGCCATCAGGGGACAGGGGGTGAACACTGAAGCTTTCTTT

D: .
V: TRBV3-1/TRBV3-2
J: TRBJ1-2
size: few
CDR3: CASSPTLRVGGSYGYTF
DNA: TGTGCCAGCAGCCCGACATTGAGGGTTGGGGGGAGTTATGGCTACACCTTC

D: .
V: TRBV7-9
J: TRBJ2-3
size: .
CDR3: CASSLGLASSTDTQYF
DNA: TGTGCCAGCAGCTTAGGCCTAGCGTCTAGCACAGATACGCAGTATTTT

D: TRBD2
V: TRBV9
J: TRBJ2-3
size: once
CDR3: CASSRTSGSHTDTQYF
DNA: TGTGCCAGCAGCAGGACTAGCGGGAGTCATACAGATACGCAGTATTTT

D: .
V: TRBV19
J: TRBJ2-7
size: .
CDR3: CASSTGTATYEQYF
DNA: TGTGCCAGTAGTACCGGGACTGCGACCTACGAGCAGTACTTC

D: TRBD1
V: TRBV11-2
J: TRBJ1-5
size: .
CDR3: CASSFDRGNNQPQHF
DNA: TGTGCCAGCAGCTTCGACAGGGGAAACAATCAGCCCCAGCATTTT

D: TRBD1
V: TRBV10-3
J: TRBJ1-3
size: .
CDR3: CAISTGGQGVVGNTIYF
DNA: TGTGCCATCAGCACCGGTGGGCAGGGGGTAGTTGGAAACACCATATATTTT

D: TRBD1
V: TRBV4-1
J: TRBJ1-2
size: once
CDR3: CASSQRPGDRAYGYTF
DNA: TGCGCCAGCAGCCAGCGTCCCGGGGACAGGGCCTATGGCTACACCTTC

D: .
V: TRBV29-1
J: TRBJ1-2
size: .
CDR3: CSAFFTLGGYGYTF
DNA: TGCAGCGCCTTCTTCACCTTAGGGGGCTATGGCTACACCTTC

D: .
V: TRBV20-1
J: TRBJ2-1
size: .
CDR3: CSASQYNEQFF
DNA: TGCAGTGCTAGTCAGTACAATGAGCAGTTCTTC

D: .
V: TRBV25-1
J: TRBJ1-5
size: .
CDR3: CASSEHGSGQPQHF
DNA: TGTGCCAGCAGTGAACACGGCTCGGGACAGCCCCAGCATTTT

D: .
V: TRBV27
J: TRBJ1-6
size: .
CDR3: CASSFDGGGSPLHF
DNA: TGTGCCAGCAGTTTCGATGGGGGCGGTTCACCCCTCCACTTT

D: .
V: TRBV28
J: TRBJ1-4
size: .
CDR3: CASSSQGATNEKLFF
DNA: TGTGCCAGCAGTTCCCAGGGCGCAACTAATGAAAAACTGTTTTTT

D: TRBD2
V: TRBV11-2
J: TRBJ2-7
size: .
CDR3: CASSPTSGSAQQYF
DNA: TGTGCCAGCAGCCCGACTAGCGGGAGTGCCCAGCAGTACTTC

D: .
V: TRBV19
J: TRBJ2-1
size: .
CDR3: CASSILETEYNEQFF
DNA: TGTGCCAGTAGTATACTCGAAACCGAGTACAATGAGCAGTTCTTC

D: .
V: TRBV19
J: TRBJ2-7
size: .
CDR3: CASSRPGNYEQYF
DNA: TGTGCCAGTAGTAGGCCAGGGAACTACGAGCAGTACTTC

D: .
V: TRBV7-9
J: TRBJ2-1
size: few
CDR3: CASSSPKIGQYNEQFF
DNA: TGTGCCAGCAGCTCACCGAAAATAGGACAGTACAATGAGCAGTTCTTC

D: .
V: TRBV24-1
J: TRBJ2-2
size: .
CDR3: CATSDTTVNTGELFF
DNA: TGTGCCACCAGTGATACGACAGTGAACACCGGGGAGCTGTTTTTT

D: .
V: TRBV18
J: TRBJ2-3
size: .
CDR3: CASSQQSTTDTQYF
DNA: TGTGCCAGCTCACAACAGTCCACGACAGATACGCAGTATTTT

D: TRBD2
V: TRBV10-2
J: TRBJ2-1
size: .
CDR3: CASMTSGAGLEQFF
DNA: TGCGCCAGCATGACTAGCGGGGCAGGACTCGAGCAGTTCTTC

D: .
V: TRBV6-2/TRBV6-3
J: TRBJ1-1
size: .
CDR3: CASSYGGATEAFF
DNA: TGTGCCAGCAGTTATGGTGGGGCCACTGAAGCTTTCTTT

D: .
V: TRBV3-1/TRBV3-2
J: TRBJ1-3
size: .
CDR3: CASSEQGAAGNTIYF
DNA: TGTGCCAGCAGCGAACAGGGTGCTGCTGGAAACACCATATATTTT

D: TRBD1
V: TRBV30
J: TRBJ1-2
size: few
CDR3: CAWSVQGPYGYTF
DNA: TGTGCCTGGAGTGTACAGGGGCCGTATGGCTACACCTTC

D: .
V: TRBV4-2
J: TRBJ1-1
size: once
CDR3: CASSPQGSAMNTEAFF
DNA: TGTGCCAGCAGCCCCCAGGGGTCCGCCATGAACACTGAAGCTTTCTTT

D: .
V: TRBV18
J: TRBJ2-7
size: .
CDR3: CASSSGRSEQYF
DNA: TGTGCCAGCTCCTCGGGTCGGTCCGAGCAGTACTTC

D: TRBD1
V: TRBV7-9
J: TRBJ2-7
size: .
CDR3: CASSTTGGGYEQYF
DNA: TGTGCCAGCAGCACCACAGGGGGCGGGTACGAGCAGTACTTC